The 2 T cell receptor beta chains in this list originate from one sample, sequenced in a study of blood T cells in healthy people across ages. Primers used in a second PCR of roughly 7 to 11 cycles were a sample-barcoded 5' primer and a J-beta primer mix. One entry per CDR3 protein, called by TCRdb with MiXCR from the 5' RACE reads. Here the sample spans 800,000 to 950,000 distinct CDR3 sequences, around 36% being singletons. The sample was blood. Receptor source: a man younger than 30 in good health.

The rearrangement uses TRBV20-1 and TRBJ1-5; a weak D match, TRBD1 (6 bases). The CDR3 spans 14 residues. With 6 bases removed from V and 3 bases from J, the gap between germline ends came to 15 bases. Germline V CDR1 and CDR2: DFQATT, SNEGSKA (reference sequence). CDR3 in amino acids: CSARYRESNQPQHF. For the CDR3, the DNA is TGCAGTGCAAGGTACAGGGAATCCAATCAGCCCCAGCATTTT.

J is TRBJ2-2 and V is TRBV9; D uncertain. Germline CDR1 SGDLS, CDR2 YYNGEE. The CDR3 sequence is 13 residues long. The ends were cut back, 3 bases at V and 4 bases at J, with 7 bases in the middle. CDR3: CASSEEPTGELFF. The DNA for the CDR3 is TGTGCCAGCAGCGAGGAACCCACCGGGGAGCTGTTTTTT. The full variable domain, in which reference TRBV9 and TRBJ2-2 provide the parts outside the CDR3, is DSGVTQTPKHLITATGQRVTLRCSPRSGDLSVYWYQQSLDQGLQFLIQYYNGEERAKGNILERFSAQQFPDLHSELNLSSLELGDSALYFCASSEEPTGELFFGEGSRLTVL.